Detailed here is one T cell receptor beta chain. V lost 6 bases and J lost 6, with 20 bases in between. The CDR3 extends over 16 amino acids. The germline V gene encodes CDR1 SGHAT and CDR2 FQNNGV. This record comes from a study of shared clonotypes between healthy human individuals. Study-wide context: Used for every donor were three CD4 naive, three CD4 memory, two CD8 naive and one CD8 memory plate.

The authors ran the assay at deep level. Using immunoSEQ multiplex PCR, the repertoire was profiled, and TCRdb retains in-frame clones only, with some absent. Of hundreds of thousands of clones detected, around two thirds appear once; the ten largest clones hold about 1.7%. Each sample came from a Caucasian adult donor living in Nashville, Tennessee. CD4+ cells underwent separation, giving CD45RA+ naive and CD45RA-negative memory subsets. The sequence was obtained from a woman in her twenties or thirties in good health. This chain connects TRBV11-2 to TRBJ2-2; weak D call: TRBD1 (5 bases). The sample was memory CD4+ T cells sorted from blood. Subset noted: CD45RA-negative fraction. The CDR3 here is CASSSSRGPLAGELFF. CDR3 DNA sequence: TGTGCCAGCAGTTCGAGTAGGGGTCCGTTGGCCGGGGAGCTGTTTTTT.